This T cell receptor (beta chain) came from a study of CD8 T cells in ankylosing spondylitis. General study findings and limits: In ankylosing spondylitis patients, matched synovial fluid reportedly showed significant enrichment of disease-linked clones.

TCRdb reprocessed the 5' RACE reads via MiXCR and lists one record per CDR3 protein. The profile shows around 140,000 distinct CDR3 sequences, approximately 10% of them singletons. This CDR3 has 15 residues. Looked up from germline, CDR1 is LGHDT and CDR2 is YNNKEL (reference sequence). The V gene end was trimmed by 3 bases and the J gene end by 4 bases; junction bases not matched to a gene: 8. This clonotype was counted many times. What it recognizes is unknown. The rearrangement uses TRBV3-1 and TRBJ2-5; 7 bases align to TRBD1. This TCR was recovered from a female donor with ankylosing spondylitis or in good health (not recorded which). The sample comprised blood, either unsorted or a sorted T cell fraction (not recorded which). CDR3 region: CASSHLDRAGETQYF. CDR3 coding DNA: TGTGCCAGCAGCCACCTAGACAGGGCGGGAGAGACCCAGTACTTC.